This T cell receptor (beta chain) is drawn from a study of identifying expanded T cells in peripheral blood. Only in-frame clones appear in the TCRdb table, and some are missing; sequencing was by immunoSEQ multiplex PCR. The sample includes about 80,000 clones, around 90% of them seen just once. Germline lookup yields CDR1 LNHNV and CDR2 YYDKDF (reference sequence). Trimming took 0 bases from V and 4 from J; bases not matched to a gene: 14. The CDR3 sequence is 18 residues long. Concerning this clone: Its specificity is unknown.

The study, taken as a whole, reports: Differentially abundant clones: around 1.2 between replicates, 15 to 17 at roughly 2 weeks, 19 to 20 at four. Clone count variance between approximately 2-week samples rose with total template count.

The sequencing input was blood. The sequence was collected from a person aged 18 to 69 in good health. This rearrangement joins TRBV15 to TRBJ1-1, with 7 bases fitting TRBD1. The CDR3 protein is CATSREGLVGNRGTEAFF. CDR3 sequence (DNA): TGTGCCACCAGCAGAGAAGGTTTGGTTGGAAACAGGGGCACTGAAGCTTTCTTT.